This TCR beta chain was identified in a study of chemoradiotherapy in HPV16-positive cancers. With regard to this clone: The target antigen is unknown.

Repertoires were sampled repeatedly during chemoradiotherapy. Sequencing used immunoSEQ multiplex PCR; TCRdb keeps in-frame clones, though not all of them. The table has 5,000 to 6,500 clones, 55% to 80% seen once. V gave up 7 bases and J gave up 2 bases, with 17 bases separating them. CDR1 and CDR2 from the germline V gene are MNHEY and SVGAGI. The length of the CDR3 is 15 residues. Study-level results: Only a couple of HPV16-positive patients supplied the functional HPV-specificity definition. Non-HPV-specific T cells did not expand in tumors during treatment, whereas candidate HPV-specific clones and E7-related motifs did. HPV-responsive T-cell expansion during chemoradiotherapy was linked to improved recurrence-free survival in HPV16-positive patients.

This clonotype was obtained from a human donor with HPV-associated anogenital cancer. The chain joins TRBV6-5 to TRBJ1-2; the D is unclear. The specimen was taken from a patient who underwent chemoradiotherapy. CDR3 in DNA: TGTGCCAGCACCTACGGTCCTGCCCTAAACTATGGCTACACCTTC. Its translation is CASTYGPALNYGYTF.